This T cell receptor (beta chain) was profiled in a study of shared clonotypes between healthy human individuals. Germline V CDR1 and CDR2: MGHRA, YSYEKL. CDR3 size: 13 residues. V lost 2 bases to trimming and J lost 14 bases; unmatched junction nucleotides: 9. Naive CD8 isolation took CD45RO-negative cells positively selected for CCR7 and excluded terminally differentiated effector memory CD45RA+ cells. Findings of the study overall: A generally larger estimated richness was seen in naive subsets than in memory subsets.

Replicate PCRs run on sorted subsets employed around 200 ng DNA, 30,000 to 35,000 T cell genomes. Assay: immunoSEQ multiplex PCR; the TCRdb copy retains only in-frame clones and omits some. Of about 1,800,000 clones in the sample, roughly 95% are singletons; the top ten hold approximately 1%. This clone is a singleton in its sample. The antigen is undetermined. The source is a man between 18 and 35 years old in good health. The V call is TRBV4-1, the J call TRBJ2-1, with 7 bases that match TRBD1. The sequenced material came from naive CD8+ T cells sorted from blood. CDR3 residues: CASSQRPGQNEFF. The CDR3, as DNA: TGCGCCAGCAGCCAACGACCGGGACAGAACGAGTTCTTC.